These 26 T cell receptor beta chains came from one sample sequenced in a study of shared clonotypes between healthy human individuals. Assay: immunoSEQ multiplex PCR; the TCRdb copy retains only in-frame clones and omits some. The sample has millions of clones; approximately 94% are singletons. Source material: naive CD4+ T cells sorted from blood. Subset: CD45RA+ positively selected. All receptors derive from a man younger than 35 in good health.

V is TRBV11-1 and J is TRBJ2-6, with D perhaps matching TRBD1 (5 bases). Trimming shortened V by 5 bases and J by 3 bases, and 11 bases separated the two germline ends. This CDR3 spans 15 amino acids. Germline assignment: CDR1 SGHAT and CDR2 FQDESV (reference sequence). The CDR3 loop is CASSLTDNGANVLTF. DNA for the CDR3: TGTGCCAGCAGCCTGACAGATAATGGGGCCAACGTCCTGACTTTC.

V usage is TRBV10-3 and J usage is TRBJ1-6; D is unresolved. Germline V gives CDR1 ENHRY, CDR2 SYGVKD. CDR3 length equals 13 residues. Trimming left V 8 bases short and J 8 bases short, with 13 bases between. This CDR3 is CAIGRDKDSPLHF. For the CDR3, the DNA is TGTGCCATCGGGCGGGATAAAGATTCACCCCTCCACTTT.

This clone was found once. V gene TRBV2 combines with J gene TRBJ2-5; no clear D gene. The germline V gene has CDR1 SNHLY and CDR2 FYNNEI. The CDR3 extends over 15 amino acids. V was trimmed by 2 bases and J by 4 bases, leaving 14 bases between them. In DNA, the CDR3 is TGTGCCAGCAGTGAATCTGGTGCCCCAGGAGAGACCCAGTACTTC. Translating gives CASSESGAPGETQYF.

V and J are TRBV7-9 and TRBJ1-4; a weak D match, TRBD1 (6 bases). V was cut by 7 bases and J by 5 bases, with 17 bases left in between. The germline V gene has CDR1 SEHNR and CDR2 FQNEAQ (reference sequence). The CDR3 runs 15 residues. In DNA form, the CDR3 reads TGTGCCAGCACCCCCGCGAACAGGGCGAATGAAAAACTGTTTTTT. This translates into CASTPANRANEKLFF. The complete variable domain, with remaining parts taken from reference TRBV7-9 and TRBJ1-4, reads DTGVSQNPRHKITKRGQNVTFRCDPISEHNRLYWYRQTLGQGPEFLTYFQNEAQLEKSRLLSDRFSAERPKGSFSTLEIQRTEQGDSAMYLCASTPANRANEKLFFGSGTQLSVL.

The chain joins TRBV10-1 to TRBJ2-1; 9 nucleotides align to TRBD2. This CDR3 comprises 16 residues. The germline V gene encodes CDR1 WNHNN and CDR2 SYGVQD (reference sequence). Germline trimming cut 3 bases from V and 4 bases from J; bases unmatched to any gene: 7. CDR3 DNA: TGCGCCAGCAGTGATTCCCGGGCGGGAGGGTACAATGAGCAGTTCTTC. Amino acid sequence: CASSDSRAGGYNEQFF.

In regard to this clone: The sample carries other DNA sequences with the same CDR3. Here the CDR3 reads CASRRQGNTEAFF. The CDR3 bases are TGTGCCAGCAGACGCCAGGGGAACACTGAAGCTTTCTTT. This rearrangement joins TRBV6-5 to TRBJ1-1, with a tentative D call TRBD1 (5 bases). V gave up 6 bases and J gave up 1 base, with 9 bases separating them. CDR1 and CDR2 (germline): MNHEY, SVGAGI. The CDR3 is made up of 13 amino acids.

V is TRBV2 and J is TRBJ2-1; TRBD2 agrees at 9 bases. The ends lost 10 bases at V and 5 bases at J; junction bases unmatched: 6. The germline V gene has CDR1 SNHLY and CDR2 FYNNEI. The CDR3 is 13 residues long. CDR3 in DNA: TGTGCCACCCCGGGACTAGCCGACAATGAGCAGTTCTTC. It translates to CATPGLADNEQFF.

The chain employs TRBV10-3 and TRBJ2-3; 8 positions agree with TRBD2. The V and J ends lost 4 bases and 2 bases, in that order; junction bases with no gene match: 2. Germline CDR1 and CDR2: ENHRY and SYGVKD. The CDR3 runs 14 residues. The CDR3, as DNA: TGTGCCATCAGTGTAGCGGGGAACACAGATACGCAGTATTTT. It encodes CAISVAGNTDTQYF.

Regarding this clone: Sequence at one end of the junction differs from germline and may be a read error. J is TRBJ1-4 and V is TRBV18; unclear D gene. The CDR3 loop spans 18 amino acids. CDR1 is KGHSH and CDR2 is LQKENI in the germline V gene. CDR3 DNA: TGTGCCAGCTCACCAGGGTTTCGTACCGTTACAGATAATGGAAAACTGTTTTTT. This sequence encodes CASSPGFRTVTDNGKLFF.

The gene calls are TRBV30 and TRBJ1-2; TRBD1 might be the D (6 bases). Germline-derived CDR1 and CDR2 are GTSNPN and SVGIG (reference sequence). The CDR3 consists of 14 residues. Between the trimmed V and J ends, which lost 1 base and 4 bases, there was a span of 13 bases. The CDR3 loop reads CAWSEQGRSYGYTF. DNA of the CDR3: TGTGCCTGGAGTGAACAGGGTCGGAGCTATGGCTACACCTTC.

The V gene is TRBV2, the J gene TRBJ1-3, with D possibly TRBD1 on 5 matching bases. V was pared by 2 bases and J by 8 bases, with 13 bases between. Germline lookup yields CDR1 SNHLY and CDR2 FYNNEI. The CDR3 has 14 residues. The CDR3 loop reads CASSELGDRDTIYF. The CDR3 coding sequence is TGTGCCAGCAGTGAATTGGGGGATCGGGACACCATATATTTT.

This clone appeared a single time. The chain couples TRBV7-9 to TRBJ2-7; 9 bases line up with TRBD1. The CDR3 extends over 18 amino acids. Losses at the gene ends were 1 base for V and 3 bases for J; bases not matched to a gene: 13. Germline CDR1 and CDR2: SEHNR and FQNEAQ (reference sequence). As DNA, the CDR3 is TGTGCCAGCAGCTTAGAAGGGACAGGGCCCCCCTCCATCTACGAGCAGTACTTC. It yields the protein CASSLEGTGPPSIYEQYF.

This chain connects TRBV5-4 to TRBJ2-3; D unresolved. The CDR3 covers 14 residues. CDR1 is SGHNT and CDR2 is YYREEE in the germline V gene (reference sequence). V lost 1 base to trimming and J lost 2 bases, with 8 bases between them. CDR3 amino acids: CASSLPAITDTQYF. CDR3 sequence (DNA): TGTGCCAGCAGCTTGCCAGCGATCACAGATACGCAGTATTTT.

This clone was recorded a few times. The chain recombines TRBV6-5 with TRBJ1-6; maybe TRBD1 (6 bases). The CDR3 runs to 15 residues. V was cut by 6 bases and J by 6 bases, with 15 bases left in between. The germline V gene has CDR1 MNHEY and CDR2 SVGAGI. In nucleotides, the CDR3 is TGTGCCAGCAGGAGTCGGGCAGGGGCTAATTCACCCCTCCACTTT. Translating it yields CASRSRAGANSPLHF.

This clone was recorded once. The CDR3 DNA sequence: TGTGCCTGTCCGGGACAGGGGTCATACGAGCAGTACTTC. It specifies CACPGQGSYEQYF. The V call is TRBV30, the J call TRBJ2-5; TRBD1 agrees at 10 bases. The J call is doubtful: the DNA matches TRBJ2-7 better. The CDR3 is 13 amino acids. Germline V gene data show CDR1 as GTSNPN and CDR2 as SVGIG (reference sequence).

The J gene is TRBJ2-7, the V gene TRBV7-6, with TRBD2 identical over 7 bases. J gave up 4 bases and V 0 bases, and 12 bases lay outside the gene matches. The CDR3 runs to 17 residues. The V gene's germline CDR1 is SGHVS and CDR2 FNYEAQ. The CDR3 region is CASSLAGPGRENYEQYF. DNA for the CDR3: TGTGCCAGCAGCTTAGCAGGGCCAGGGCGGGAGAATTACGAGCAGTACTTC.

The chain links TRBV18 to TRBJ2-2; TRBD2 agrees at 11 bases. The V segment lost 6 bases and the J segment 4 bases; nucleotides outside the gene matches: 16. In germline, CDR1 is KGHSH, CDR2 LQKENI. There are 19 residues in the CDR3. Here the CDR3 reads CASSPRAGLAGGITGELFF. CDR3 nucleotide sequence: TGTGCCAGCTCCCCTAGAGCTGGGCTAGCGGGAGGAATCACCGGGGAGCTGTTTTTT.

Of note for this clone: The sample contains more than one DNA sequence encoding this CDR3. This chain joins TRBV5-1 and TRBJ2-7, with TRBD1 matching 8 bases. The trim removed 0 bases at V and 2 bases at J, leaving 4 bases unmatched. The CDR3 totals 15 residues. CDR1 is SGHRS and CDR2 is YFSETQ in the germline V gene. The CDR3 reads CASSLDGTGPYEQYF. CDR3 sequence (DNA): TGCGCCAGCAGCTTGGACGGGACAGGCCCCTACGAGCAGTACTTC.

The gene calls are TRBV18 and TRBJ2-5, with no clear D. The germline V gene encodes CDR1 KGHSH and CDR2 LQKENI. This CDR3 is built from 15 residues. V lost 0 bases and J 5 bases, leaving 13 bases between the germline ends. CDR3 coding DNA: TGTGCCAGCTCACCACCTGTTCGCCCCCAGGAGACCCAGTACTTC. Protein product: CASSPPVRPQETQYF. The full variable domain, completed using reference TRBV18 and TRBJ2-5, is NAGVMQNPRHLVRRRGQEARLRCSPMKGHSHVYWYRQLPEEGLKFMVYLQKENIIDESGMPKERFSAEFPKEGPSILRIQQVVRGDSAAYFCASSPPVRPQETQYFGPGTRLLVL.

In nucleotides, the CDR3 is TGTGCCAGCAGCTTAGCCCCTCCTAGTTACGAGCAGTACTTC. Translation gives CASSLAPPSYEQYF. The chain uses TRBV11-2 and TRBJ2-7, with no clear D. This CDR3 contains 14 residues. In germline, CDR1 is SGHAT, CDR2 FQNNGV. The V and J ends lost 1 base and 4 bases respectively, with 11 bases between them.

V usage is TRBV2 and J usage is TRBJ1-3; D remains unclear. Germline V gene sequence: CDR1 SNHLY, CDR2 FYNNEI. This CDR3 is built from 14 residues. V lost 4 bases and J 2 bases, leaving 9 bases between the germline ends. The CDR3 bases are TGTGCCAGCAGTGGCCAAGCGACTGGAAACACCATATATTTT. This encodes CASSGQATGNTIYF. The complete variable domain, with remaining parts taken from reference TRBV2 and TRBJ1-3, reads EPEVTQTPSHQVTQMGQEVILRCVPISNHLYFYWYRQILGQKVEFLVSFYNNEISEKSEIFDDQFSVERPDGSNFTLKIRSTKLEDSAMYFCASSGQATGNTIYFGEGSWLTVV.

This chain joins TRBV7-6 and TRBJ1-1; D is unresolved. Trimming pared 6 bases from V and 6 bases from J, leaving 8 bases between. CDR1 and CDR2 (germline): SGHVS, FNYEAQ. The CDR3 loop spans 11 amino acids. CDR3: CASSAGPEAFF. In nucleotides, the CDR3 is TGTGCCAGCAGTGCCGGGCCTGAAGCTTTCTTT.

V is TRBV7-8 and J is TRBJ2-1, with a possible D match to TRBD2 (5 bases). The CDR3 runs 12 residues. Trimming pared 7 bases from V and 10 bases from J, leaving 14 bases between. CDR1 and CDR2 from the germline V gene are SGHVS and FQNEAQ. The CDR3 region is CASTAGVQEQFF. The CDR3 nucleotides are TGTGCCAGCACGGCCGGGGTGCAAGAGCAGTTCTTC.

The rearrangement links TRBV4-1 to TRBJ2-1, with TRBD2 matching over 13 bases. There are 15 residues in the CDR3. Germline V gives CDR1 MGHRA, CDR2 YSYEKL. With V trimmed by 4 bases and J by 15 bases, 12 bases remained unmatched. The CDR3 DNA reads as TGCGCCAGCAGCCTATTTGGACTAGCGGGAGACATGCGGTTCTTC. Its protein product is CASSLFGLAGDMRFF.

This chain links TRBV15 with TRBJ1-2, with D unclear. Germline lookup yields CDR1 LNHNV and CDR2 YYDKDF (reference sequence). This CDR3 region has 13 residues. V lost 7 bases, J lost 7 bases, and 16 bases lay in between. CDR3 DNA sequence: TGTGCCACCACGGTAGAGGGTGTGCGTGGCTACACCTTC. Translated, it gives CATTVEGVRGYTF.

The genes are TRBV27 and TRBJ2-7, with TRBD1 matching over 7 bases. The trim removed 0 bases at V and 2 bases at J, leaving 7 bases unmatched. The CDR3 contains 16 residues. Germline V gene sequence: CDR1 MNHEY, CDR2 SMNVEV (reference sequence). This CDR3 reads CASSLSRQGVPYEQYF. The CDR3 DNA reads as TGTGCCAGCAGTTTATCCCGGCAGGGGGTACCCTACGAGCAGTACTTC.